This T cell receptor (beta chain) appears in the sequencing data of a study of cytomegalovirus exposure and HLA in healthy donors. Across the study: A subsequent analysis stated that the roughly 130 validation repertoires were run on the same platform as the roughly 670 first-cohort repertoires. Study-wide results and caveats: Most TCR sequences were uncommon, yet certain public TCRs appeared in many donors.

TCRdb's copy holds only in-frame clones and misses some; the assay was immunoSEQ multiplex PCR. The table shows 200,000 to 250,000 clones, with approximately 83% occurring only once. Comment on this clone: The antigen is undetermined.

This sequence originates from a woman in her 30s in good health and CMV-seropositive. The sample taken for sequencing was PBMCs.

CDR3 nucleotide sequence: TGTGCCAGCAGCTTAGGTAGCGGGGCTGAGCAGTTCTTC. Amino acid sequence: CASSLGSGAEQFF. The chain employs TRBV7-2 and TRBJ2-1, with 8 bases matching TRBD2. The trim removed 1 base at V and 9 bases at J, leaving 2 bases unmatched. Germline loops: CDR1 SGHTA, CDR2 FQGNSA. The CDR3 spans 13 residues.